Listed below are T cell receptor beta chains from one sample, sequenced in a study of blood T cell repertoires in COVID-19. Produced via immunoSEQ multiplex PCR; TCRdb's table is partial and in-frame only. The sample holds tens of thousands of clones, around three quarters seen once. The sequenced material came from peripheral blood. The receptors derive from a human donor in a cohort sampled during active COVID-19. Each CDR3 is given with its conserved first and last residue. The size of a clone is reported for some rows only, either as once, few or many, or as a class for expanded clones.

V gene: TRBV11-1; clone size: few; CDR3 protein: CASSLYGTSWIQYF
V gene: TRBV3-1/TRBV3-2; clone size: -; CDR3 protein: CASSQLQGASSPLHF
V gene: TRBV3-1/TRBV3-2; clone size: once; CDR3 protein: CASSQGPSGYNTQFF
V gene: TRBV5-1; clone size: -; CDR3 protein: CASSARQGRETQYF
V gene: TRBV5-1; clone size: -; CDR3 protein: CASSGAAEGGSYEQYF
V gene: TRBV28; clone size: -; CDR3 protein: CASRGSGRGVNEQFF
V gene: TRBV2; clone size: -; CDR3 protein: CASKGLAGRTDTQYF
V gene: TRBV24-1; clone size: few; CDR3 protein: CATSPGGGRSTDTQYF
V gene: TRBV7-2; clone size: -; CDR3 protein: CASSPRLAVQETQYF
V gene: TRBV7-3; clone size: -; CDR3 protein: CASSLLARLNNEQFF